This T cell receptor beta chain was sequenced during a study of cytomegalovirus exposure and HLA in healthy donors. Broader study findings: With later analysis, a missense DCLRE1C variant became linked to TCR beta V- and J-gene trimming.

In this sample, this clone turned up once. The antigen is undetermined. With 60 Vbeta and 13 Jbeta primers, the PCR was carried out. Libraries were prepared by immunoSEQ multiplex PCR; TCRdb keeps only in-frame clonotypes and omits some of them. This table has 150,000 to 160,000 clones, about 80% appearing once. CDR1 and CDR2 from the germline V gene are SNHLY and FYNNEI. The CDR3 totals 14 residues. Sample: PBMCs. The origin of this receptor is a man under 40 in good health and CMV-seropositive. This chain connects TRBV2 to TRBJ2-5; no firm D call. The J call may be mistaken, given a closer DNA end match to TRBJ2-7. The CDR3 spells CASSVVTKSYEQYF. CDR3 DNA: TGTGCCAGCAGTGTCGTGACAAAAAGCTACGAGCAGTACTTC.